Here is one TCR beta chain with its context. The antigen remains unidentified. This specimen comes from a study of radiation and T cells in renal cell carcinoma. Overall study results and limits: Irradiated tumors had higher TCR clonality than control tumors. Pretreatment tumor biopsies were lacking, so baseline clonotypes are unknown.

Treatment here: 15 Gy SBRT to primary tumor, nephrectomy 4 weeks later. Nephrectomy followed 15 Gy stereotactic body radiation by 4 weeks. Clear cell pathology was present in this patient's renal cell carcinoma. CDR1 is MNHNY, CDR2 SVGAGI, per germline (reference sequence). This CDR3 is built from 15 residues. Between the trimmed V and J ends, which lost 5 bases and 8 bases, there was a span of 16 bases. Measured with immunoSEQ multiplex PCR; TCRdb has only the in-frame clones, and not every one. The data hold about 15,000 clones, with 64% observed a single time. This sequence originates from an older woman with renal cell carcinoma. The V gene is TRBV6-6, the J gene TRBJ1-6; D perhaps matches TRBD1 (6 bases). The sample consisted of tumor tissue, taken from a patient whose treatment included radiotherapy and nephrectomy. DNA for the CDR3: TGTGCCAGCAGTCGATCCCCAAAGGGGGATTCACCCCTCCACTTT. This encodes CASSRSPKGDSPLHF.